These 27 T cell receptor beta chains share one sample of origin, sequenced in a study of graft-versus-host responses after intestinal transplantation. Here immunoSEQ multiplex PCR was the method, and the copy in TCRdb shows in-frame clones only, minus some. The sample lists about 83,000 clones; approximately 91% were seen once. Antigens for these TCRs are unknown. Specimen: unstimulated CD4+ T cells sorted from spleen or lymph node cells, collected before intestinal transplant. Receptors originate from a human donor who received an intestinal transplant.

This chain connects TRBV9 to TRBJ2-1; TRBD1 might be the D (6 bases). The CDR3 totals 16 residues. V was shortened by 1 base and J by 6 bases, with 17 bases between the two germline ends. From germline, CDR1 is SGDLS and CDR2 YYNGEE. The CDR3 region has the DNA TGTGCCAGCAGCGTATTAGCACAGGGCAGGGCCAATGAGCAGTTCTTC. Its protein is CASSVLAQGRANEQFF. Full variable domain (rest looked up from reference TRBV9 and TRBJ2-1): DSGVTQTPKHLITATGQRVTLRCSPRSGDLSVYWYQQSLDQGLQFLIQYYNGEERAKGNILERFSAQQFPDLHSELNLSSLELGDSALYFCASSVLAQGRANEQFFGPGTRLTVL.

This chain uses TRBV6-5 with TRBJ1-1; 10 nucleotides line up with TRBD1. Germline trimming cut 10 bases from V and 4 bases from J; bases unmatched to any gene: 12. The CDR3 is 15 amino acids. Germline V gene sequence: CDR1 MNHEY, CDR2 SVGAGI. CDR3 DNA sequence: TGTGCCACGAACCGACAGGGGGCGCTGGGCACTGAAGCTTTCTTT. Residues: CATNRQGALGTEAFF.

This chain connects TRBV30 to TRBJ2-1, with a possible D match to TRBD1 (5 bases). Looked up from germline, CDR1 is GTSNPN and CDR2 is SVGIG (reference sequence). CDR3 size: 10 residues. The V end was cut by 2 bases, the J end by 12 bases, with 8 bases between. The CDR3 region is CAWSTTVQFF. The CDR3 nucleotides read TGTGCCTGGAGTACGACAGTGCAGTTCTTC.

This clone turned up a few times. The J gene is TRBJ2-7, the V gene TRBV7-8, with TRBD2 as a possible D gene (6 bases). CDR1 SGHVS and CDR2 FQNEAQ come from the germline V gene. The CDR3 spans 14 residues. Trimming took off 5 bases at V and 0 bases at J, with 11 bases between the two ends. The CDR3, as DNA: TGTGCCAGCAGCCGGGGCGGGGTCTCCTACGAGCAGTACTTC. Translating gives CASSRGGVSYEQYF.

This sequence joins TRBV25-1 and TRBJ2-4; perhaps TRBD1 as D (6 bases). CDR3 length: 15 amino acids. Germline V gene data show CDR1 as MGHDK and CDR2 as SYGVNS. With 2 bases removed from V and 6 bases from J, the gap between germline ends came to 14 bases. The CDR3 nucleotides are TGTGCCAGCAGTGAAGGTTCACAGGGTGGAAACATTCAGTACTTC. It yields the protein CASSEGSQGGNIQYF.

The chain uses TRBV27 and TRBJ2-7; 9 nucleotides match TRBD1. V lost 6 bases and J lost 3; bases outside the gene matches: 9. Germline-derived CDR1 and CDR2 are MNHEY and SMNVEV (reference sequence). There are 15 residues in the CDR3. The CDR3 bases are TGTGCCAGCAGCAGATCCGGGACAGGGCTCTACGAGCAGTACTTC. Translating gives CASSRSGTGLYEQYF.

The rearrangement joins TRBV27 to TRBJ2-1, with 10 bases fitting TRBD2. Germline CDR1 and CDR2: MNHEY and SMNVEV (reference sequence). The CDR3 is 17 amino acids. V trimming: 0 bases; J trimming: 4 bases; junction bases outside the gene matches: 6. CDR3 DNA: TGTGCCAGCAGTTTATCGTCTCTAGCGGGGGCATACAATGAGCAGTTCTTC. Amino acid sequence: CASSLSSLAGAYNEQFF.

The rearrangement links TRBV5-1 to TRBJ2-2; a possible D gene is TRBD1 (5 bases). The germline CDR1 and CDR2 sequences are SGHRS and YFSETQ. This CDR3 has 14 amino acids. With 0 bases removed from V and 7 bases from J, the gap between germline ends came to 10 bases. The CDR3 here is CASSLAQGGGELFF. CDR3 DNA: TGCGCCAGCAGCTTGGCCCAGGGCGGCGGGGAGCTGTTTTTT.

V gene TRBV28 combines with J gene TRBJ1-2; 8 bases line up with TRBD1. Germline values: CDR1 MDHEN, CDR2 SYDVKM. CDR3 length: 16 residues. Trimming at V came to 2 bases and at J to 4 bases, leaving 9 bases not matched to a gene. Written as DNA, the CDR3 is TGTGCCAGCAGTTTACCCGCCGGGACAGGCTCCTATGGCTACACCTTC. As protein: CASSLPAGTGSYGYTF.

The V gene is TRBV29-1, the J gene TRBJ2-5; no clear D. V lost 6 bases and J lost 4, with 9 bases in between. CDR1 SQVTM and CDR2 ANQGSEA come from the germline V gene. CDR3 length equals 11 residues. In DNA form, the CDR3 reads TGCAGCGTCACCGAACTAGAGACCCAGTACTTC. This sequence encodes CSVTELETQYF.

The chain combines TRBV5-1 with TRBJ1-5; 8 nucleotides match TRBD1. CDR1 and CDR2 (germline): SGHRS, YFSETQ. This CDR3 has 14 amino acids. V lost 4 bases and J lost 15; bases outside the gene matches: 15. CDR3 nucleotide sequence: TGCGCCAGCAGCCCTGATAGAACGGCAGGGGGCTGGCATTTT. It codes for CASSPDRTAGGWHF.

The chain links TRBV6-6 to TRBJ2-3, with 10 bases lining up with TRBD2. V lost 2 bases, J lost 5 bases, and 4 bases stayed unmatched. The CDR3 extends over 15 amino acids. CDR1 and CDR2 (germline): MNHNY, SVGAGI (reference sequence). The CDR3 nucleotides read TGTGCCAGCAGTTACCTAGCGGGAGTAAAAGATACGCAGTATTTT. It translates to CASSYLAGVKDTQYF.

This chain uses TRBV18 with TRBJ2-5, with D unclear. Germline lookup yields CDR1 KGHSH and CDR2 LQKENI. The V end was cut by 2 bases, the J end by 1 base, with 8 bases between. CDR3 length: 14 residues. CDR3 sequence reads: CASSPVNTQETQYF. CDR3 nucleotide sequence: TGTGCCAGCTCACCAGTGAACACCCAAGAGACCCAGTACTTC.

The V and J genes are TRBV15 and TRBJ1-2; 7 nucleotides agree with TRBD1. This CDR3 region has 15 residues. CDR1 is LNHNV, CDR2 YYDKDF, per germline (reference sequence). The V segment lost 1 base and the J segment 7 bases; nucleotides outside the gene matches: 9. The CDR3 spells CATSRGGGEVGGYTF. CDR3 coding DNA: TGTGCCACCAGCAGAGGAGGGGGCGAGGTGGGTGGCTACACCTTC.

This clone has just a few counts. The chain has TRBV6-5 and TRBJ1-4, with D perhaps matching TRBD1 (6 bases). CDR1 and CDR2 (germline): MNHEY, SVGAGI. V was shortened by 6 bases and J by 10 bases, with 18 bases between the two germline ends. The CDR3 loop spans 14 amino acids. CDR3 sequence reads: CASREHREGAKLFF. Here the CDR3 DNA reads TGTGCCAGCAGGGAACACAGGGAAGGAGCAAAACTGTTTTTT.

This clone was seen a few times. The chain has TRBV7-2 and TRBJ2-1; D unresolved. The V and J ends lost 3 bases and 9 bases respectively, with 9 bases between them. The CDR3 spans 12 residues. In germline, CDR1 is SGHTA, CDR2 FQGNSA. In DNA, the CDR3 is TGTGCCAGCAGCTTTTTGAGTAGTGAGCAGTTCTTC. It encodes CASSFLSSEQFF.

This clone has only one observation. The genes are TRBV7-3 and TRBJ2-6; D ambiguous. Germline V lookup: CDR1 SGHTA, CDR2 FQGTGA. V lost 5 bases to trimming and J lost 0 bases, with 5 bases between them. The CDR3 is 14 residues long. CDR3 nucleotides: TGTGCCAGCAGCCCTAGCTCTGGGGCCAACGTCCTGACTTTC. Translating it yields CASSPSSGANVLTF.

The chain links TRBV6-6 to TRBJ2-2; a possible D gene is TRBD2 (7 bases). V gave up 2 bases and J gave up 4 bases, with 14 bases separating them. Germline V gene data show CDR1 as MNHNY and CDR2 as SVGAGI (reference sequence). The CDR3 contains 16 residues. CDR3 in DNA: TGTGCCAGCAGTTACCCAGTCGGGGGGCTCACCGGGGAGCTGTTTTTT. Amino acids: CASSYPVGGLTGELFF.

The gene calls are TRBV29-1 and TRBJ1-2, with D tentatively TRBD1 (6 bases). Germline-derived CDR1 and CDR2 are SQVTM and ANQGSEA. Trimming removed 4 bases at V and 3 bases at J, with 12 bases between. The CDR3 runs to 13 residues. CDR3: CSVGVQGDYGYTF. The DNA for the CDR3 is TGCAGCGTTGGGGTACAGGGAGACTATGGCTACACCTTC.

The sample holds one count of this clone. The V and J genes are TRBV5-1 and TRBJ2-3; 8 bases agree with TRBD2. The CDR3 is made up of 17 amino acids. Germline V CDR1 and CDR2: SGHRS, YFSETQ. Losses at the gene ends were 4 bases for V and 6 bases for J; bases not matched to a gene: 16. The CDR3 loop reads CASSGGGGAGAQDTQYF. The DNA for the CDR3 is TGCGCCAGCAGCGGGGGTGGTGGAGCGGGAGCTCAGGATACGCAGTATTTT. The full variable domain, with the rest looked up from reference TRBV5-1 and TRBJ2-3, is KAGVTQTPRYLIKTRGQQVTLSCSPISGHRSVSWYQQTPGQGLQFLFEYFSETQRNKGNFPGRFSGRQFSNSRSEMNVSTLELGDSALYLCASSGGGGAGAQDTQYFGPGTRLTVL.

In this sample, this clone turned up a few times. The rearrangement uses TRBV10-2 and TRBJ2-7; D remains unclear. The V gene lost 5 bases and the J gene lost 0 bases, with 5 bases spanning the gap. CDR3 length: 12 amino acids. Germline V CDR1 and CDR2: WSHSY, SAAADI. CDR3 sequence: CASSSSSYEQYF. The CDR3 DNA reads TGCGCCAGCAGTTCCAGCTCCTACGAGCAGTACTTC.

The chain combines TRBV21-1 with TRBJ1-2. TRBV21-1 is an annotated pseudogene. This CDR3 is 16 amino acids long. CDR3 sequence reads: CASSPIVTLLNYGYTF. The CDR3 DNA reads as TGTGCCAGCAGCCCTATCGTCACTTTACTTAACTATGGCTACACCTTC.

The chain links TRBV18 to TRBJ1-2; D unresolved. The CDR3 loop spans 14 amino acids. The germline V gene encodes CDR1 KGHSH and CDR2 LQKENI. Trimming left V 2 bases short and J 2 bases short, with 9 bases between. CDR3 DNA sequence: TGTGCCAGCTCACCAAGGGCGGGGAACTATGGCTACACCTTC. Its protein product is CASSPRAGNYGYTF. Filled out from reference TRBV18 and TRBJ1-2, the complete variable domain reads NAGVMQNPRHLVRRRGQEARLRCSPMKGHSHVYWYRQLPEEGLKFMVYLQKENIIDESGMPKERFSAEFPKEGPSILRIQQVVRGDSAAYFCASSPRAGNYGYTFGSGTRLTVV.

In its sample, this clone was seen once. The chain is built from TRBV4-1 and TRBJ2-3; a weak D match, TRBD2 (6 bases). V was cut by 0 bases and J by 3 bases, with 7 bases left in between. The CDR3 has 14 amino acids. CDR1 MGHRA and CDR2 YSYEKL come from the germline V gene. CDR3 in DNA: TGCGCCAGCAGCCAAGATGGAGGGACAGATACGCAGTATTTT. Translation gives CASSQDGGTDTQYF.

The chain is built from TRBV2 and TRBJ1-5; TRBD1 matches 8 bases. Germline V gene sequence: CDR1 SNHLY, CDR2 FYNNEI. The CDR3 length is 15 residues. The trim removed 6 bases at V and 1 base at J, leaving 5 bases unmatched. CDR3 sequence (DNA): TGTGCCAGCAGGGCGGACAGGGAGAGCAATCAGCCCCAGCATTTT. It codes for CASRADRESNQPQHF.

This clone was observed once. The CDR3 region is CASSSARRGSSYNEQFF. CDR3 DNA sequence: TGTGCCAGTTCCTCAGCACGCAGGGGTAGCTCCTACAATGAGCAGTTCTTC. This chain connects TRBV19 to TRBJ2-1; possibly TRBD1 for D (6 bases). The CDR3 has 17 residues. Deletions cut 8 bases from V and 0 bases from J, with 20 bases between. Germline V gene data show CDR1 as LNHDA and CDR2 as SQIVND (reference sequence).

This clone has only a few counts. This rearrangement joins TRBV28 to TRBJ1-1, with 8 nucleotides matching TRBD1. V shed 6 bases and J 3 bases; nucleotides not matched to a gene: 6. CDR1 is MDHEN, CDR2 SYDVKM, per germline. The CDR3 contains 14 residues. The CDR3 protein is CASRSGGAYTEAFF. The CDR3 DNA reads as TGTGCCAGCAGGTCAGGGGGCGCGTACACTGAAGCTTTCTTT.